Listed below are T cell receptor beta chains from one sample, sequenced in a study of T cells in Graves' hyperthyroidism and ophthalmopathy. TCRdb independently ran MiXCR on the multiplex PCR reads; one entry per CDR3 protein. Seen here are about 600,000 distinct CDR3 sequences, roughly a sixth observed once, and the top ten hold less than 3.5%. Sequenced: blood. The receptors come from a middle-aged woman with Graves' ophthalmopathy. The CDR3 runs from the conserved cysteine through the conserved F or W. Fields, in order: D gene, J gene, V gene, clone size, CDR3 protein, CDR3 DNA. The D gene is left open where the match is weak. Rows may omit the clone size; those that give it use once, few, many or a size class.

d_call: -
j_call: TRBJ1-1
v_call: TRBV12-3/TRBV12-4
clone_size: -
cdr3_aa: CASTLLGAVANTEAFF
cdr3_nt: TGTGCCAGCACCCTTCTGGGGGCCGTTGCGAACACTGAAGCTTTCTTT

d_call: TRBD1
j_call: TRBJ1-1
v_call: TRBV19
clone_size: -
cdr3_aa: CASSGRGVGEAFF
cdr3_nt: TGTGCCAGTTCGGGCAGGGGGGTGGGTGAAGCTTTCTTT

d_call: TRBD2
j_call: TRBJ2-1
v_call: TRBV7-8
clone_size: many
cdr3_aa: CASSLNRGSGEWFF
cdr3_nt: TGTGCCAGCAGCCTTAACCGAGGGAGCGGGGAGTGGTTCTTC

d_call: -
j_call: TRBJ2-5
v_call: TRBV2
clone_size: -
cdr3_aa: CASGGPSQETQYF
cdr3_nt: TGTGCCAGTGGGGGACCCAGCCAAGAGACCCAGTACTTC

d_call: -
j_call: TRBJ2-7
v_call: TRBV27
clone_size: many
cdr3_aa: CASSLSFRSGATGEQYF
cdr3_nt: TGTGCCAGCAGTTTATCGTTCAGATCAGGGGCGACGGGCGAGCAGTACTTC

d_call: TRBD1
j_call: TRBJ2-1
v_call: TRBV12-3/TRBV12-4
clone_size: many
cdr3_aa: CASSEGASSYNEQFF
cdr3_nt: TGTGCCAGCAGTGAGGGGGCTAGCTCGTACAATGAGCAGTTCTTC

d_call: TRBD1
j_call: TRBJ2-2
v_call: TRBV6-1
clone_size: -
cdr3_aa: CASSRDRGRTGELFF
cdr3_nt: TGTGCCAGCAGCAGAGACAGGGGAAGGACCGGGGAGCTGTTTTTT

d_call: TRBD1
j_call: TRBJ2-2
v_call: TRBV12-3/TRBV12-4
clone_size: -
cdr3_aa: CASSLHQGAGELFF
cdr3_nt: TGTGCCAGCAGTTTACATCAGGGGGCCGGGGAGCTGTTTTTT

d_call: -
j_call: TRBJ1-5
v_call: TRBV2
clone_size: many
cdr3_aa: CASSDGQPQHF
cdr3_nt: TGTGCCAGCAGTGATGGTCAGCCCCAGCATTTT

d_call: TRBD1
j_call: TRBJ2-5
v_call: TRBV11-2
clone_size: -
cdr3_aa: CASRRTGIKQETQYF
cdr3_nt: TGTGCCAGCAGGAGGACAGGGATAAAACAAGAGACCCAGTACTTC

d_call: -
j_call: TRBJ2-7
v_call: TRBV20-1
clone_size: -
cdr3_aa: CSAAGTASEQYF
cdr3_nt: TGCAGTGCGGCAGGGACCGCAAGCGAGCAGTACTTC

d_call: -
j_call: TRBJ1-1
v_call: TRBV5-4
clone_size: -
cdr3_aa: CASSLRGIDTEAFF
cdr3_nt: TGTGCCAGCAGCCTTAGGGGGATCGACACTGAAGCTTTCTTT

d_call: -
j_call: TRBJ2-5
v_call: TRBV20-1
clone_size: few
cdr3_aa: CSARDPARQEQETQYF
cdr3_nt: TGCAGTGCTAGAGACCCTGCCAGGCAGGAGCAAGAGACCCAGTACTTC

d_call: TRBD2
j_call: TRBJ2-5
v_call: TRBV2
clone_size: -
cdr3_aa: CASSEGLAGPSETQYF
cdr3_nt: TGTGCCAGCAGTGAGGGACTAGCGGGCCCCAGCGAGACCCAGTACTTC